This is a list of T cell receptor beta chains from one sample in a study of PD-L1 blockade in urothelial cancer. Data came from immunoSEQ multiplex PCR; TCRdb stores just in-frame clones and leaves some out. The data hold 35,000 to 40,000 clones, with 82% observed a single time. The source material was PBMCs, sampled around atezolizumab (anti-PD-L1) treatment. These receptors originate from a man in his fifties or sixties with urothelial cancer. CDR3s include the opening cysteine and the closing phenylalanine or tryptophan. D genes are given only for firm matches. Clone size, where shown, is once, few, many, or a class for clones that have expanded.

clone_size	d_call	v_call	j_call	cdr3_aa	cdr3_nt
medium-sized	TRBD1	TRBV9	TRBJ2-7	CASSPGQTFYEQYF	TGTGCCAGCAGCCCGGGACAGACCTTCTACGAGCAGTACTTC
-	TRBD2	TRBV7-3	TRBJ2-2	CASSFTSGGATGELFF	TGTGCCAGCAGCTTCACTAGCGGGGGGGCCACCGGGGAGCTGTTTTTT
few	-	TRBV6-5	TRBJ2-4	CASSYSSGSGNIQYF	TGTGCCAGCAGTTACTCTTCCGGTAGCGGAAACATTCAGTACTTC
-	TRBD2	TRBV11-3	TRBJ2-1	CASSLAPSGGNEQFF	TGTGCCAGCAGCTTAGCCCCGTCGGGAGGCAATGAGCAGTTCTTC
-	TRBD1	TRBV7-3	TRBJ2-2	CASSSPGQANTGELFF	TGTGCCAGCAGCTCGCCGGGACAGGCGAACACCGGGGAGCTGTTTTTT
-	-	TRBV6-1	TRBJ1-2	CASSAAGGSANYGYTF	TGTGCCAGCAGTGCAGCCGGGGGTTCAGCTAACTATGGCTACACCTTC
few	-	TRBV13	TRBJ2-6	CASSLGTGSGANVLTF	TGTGCCAGCAGCTTAGGGACAGGCTCTGGGGCCAACGTCCTGACTTTC
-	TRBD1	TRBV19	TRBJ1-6	CASSITGQGGSPLHF	TGTGCCAGTAGTATAACTGGACAGGGCGGATCACCCCTCCACTTT
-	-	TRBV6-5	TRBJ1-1	CASSPGTEAFF	TGTGCCAGCAGCCCCGGGACAGAAGCTTTCTTT
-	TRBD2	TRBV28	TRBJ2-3	CASRAGGGFLTDTQYF	TGTGCCAGCAGGGCCGGGGGGGGCTTTTTGACAGATACGCAGTATTTT
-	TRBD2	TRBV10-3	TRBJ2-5	CAMGSGVQETQYF	TGTGCCATGGGGAGCGGGGTCCAAGAGACCCAGTACTTC
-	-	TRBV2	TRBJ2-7	CASKMAGTYEQYF	TGTGCCAGCAAAATGGCAGGGACCTACGAGCAGTACTTC
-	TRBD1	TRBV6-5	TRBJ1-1	CASSYHGTDLPEAFF	TGTGCCAGCAGTTACCATGGGACAGATTTACCTGAAGCTTTCTTT
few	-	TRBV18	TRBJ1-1	CASSPYLMNTEAFF	TGTGCCAGCTCACCCTACCTGATGAACACTGAAGCTTTCTTT
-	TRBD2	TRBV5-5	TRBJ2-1	CASSLALAENEQFF	TGTGCCAGCAGCTTGGCACTAGCGGAAAATGAGCAGTTCTTC
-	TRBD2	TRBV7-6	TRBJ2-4	CASSHSGGDIQYF	TGTGCCAGCAGTCATAGCGGGGGGGACATTCAGTACTTC
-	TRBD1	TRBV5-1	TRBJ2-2	CASSLGQGNTGELFF	TGCGCCAGCAGCTTGGGACAGGGGAACACCGGGGAGCTGTTTTTT
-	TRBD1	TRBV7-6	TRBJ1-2	CASSLETGGYGYTF	TGTGCCAGCAGCTTAGAAACAGGGGGCTATGGCTACACCTTC
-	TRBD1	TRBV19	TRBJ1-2	CASSIDDRVHGYTF	TGTGCCAGTAGTATAGATGACAGGGTTCATGGCTACACCTTC
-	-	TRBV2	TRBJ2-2	CASGWTTGGSNTGELFF	TGTGCCAGCGGCTGGACTACTGGGGGATCGAACACCGGGGAGCTGTTTTTT
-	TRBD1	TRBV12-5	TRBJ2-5	CASGFGTGGEETQYF	TGTGCTAGTGGTTTCGGCACAGGGGGCGAGGAGACCCAGTACTTC
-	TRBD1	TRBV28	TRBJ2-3	CASSFPLPGQGTDTQYF	TGTGCCAGCAGTTTCCCCCTCCCGGGACAGGGGACAGATACGCAGTATTTT
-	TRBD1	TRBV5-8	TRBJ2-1	CASSLGSFPGQGGNEQFF	TGTGCCAGCAGCTTGGGTTCGTTCCCGGGACAGGGGGGCAATGAGCAGTTCTTC
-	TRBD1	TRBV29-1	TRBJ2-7	CSAKRDRQAYEQYF	TGCAGCGCCAAAAGGGACAGGCAGGCGTACGAGCAGTACTTC
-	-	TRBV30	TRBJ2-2	CAWSVLGAATGELFF	TGTGCCTGGAGTGTACTTGGGGCGGCCACCGGGGAGCTGTTTTTT
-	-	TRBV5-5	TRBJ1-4	CASSLAVPEKLFF	TGTGCCAGCAGCTTGGCCGTCCCTGAAAAACTGTTTTTT
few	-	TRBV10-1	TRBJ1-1	CASRQQMNTEAFF	TGCGCCAGCAGACAACAGATGAACACTGAAGCTTTCTTT
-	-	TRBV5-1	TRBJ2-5	CASSLAGNLEETQYF	TGCGCCAGCAGCTTGGCCGGGAACCTAGAGGAGACCCAGTACTTC
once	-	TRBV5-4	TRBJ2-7	CASSLGGIASYEQYF	TGTGCCAGCAGCTTGGGTGGAATAGCCTCCTACGAGCAGTACTTC
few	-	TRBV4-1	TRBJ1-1	CASSPRGTSEAFF	TGCGCCAGCAGCCCCAGGGGTACCTCTGAAGCTTTCTTT
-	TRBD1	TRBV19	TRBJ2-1	CASSIVTGVSYNEQFF	TGTGCCAGTAGTATAGTAACAGGGGTCTCCTACAATGAGCAGTTCTTC
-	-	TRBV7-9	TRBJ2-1	CASSLARLNEQFF	TGTGCCAGCAGCTTAGCGCGGTTAAATGAGCAGTTCTTC
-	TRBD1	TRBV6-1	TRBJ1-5	CASTPDREDQPQHF	TGTGCCAGCACCCCGGACAGGGAAGATCAGCCCCAGCATTTT
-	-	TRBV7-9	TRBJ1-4	CASSPGRVGGEKLFF	TGTGCCAGCAGCCCGGGCAGGGTGGGGGGTGAAAAACTGTTTTTT
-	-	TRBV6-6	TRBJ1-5	CASSYPERNQPQHF	TGTGCCAGCAGTTACCCCGAGCGAAATCAGCCCCAGCATTTT
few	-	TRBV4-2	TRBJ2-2	CASSSRQANTGELFF	TGTGCCAGCAGTTCTAGACAGGCGAACACCGGGGAGCTGTTTTTT
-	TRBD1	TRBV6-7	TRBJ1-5	CASSYSTGGDFYHQPQHF	TGTGCCAGCAGTTACTCGACAGGGGGTGACTTCTATCATCAGCCCCAGCATTTT
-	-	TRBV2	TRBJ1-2	CASTQTRAAGYTF	TGTGCCAGCACTCAGACTAGAGCGGCCGGCTACACCTTC
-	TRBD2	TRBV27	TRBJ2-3	CASRSAGGHTDTQYF	TGTGCCAGCCGATCGGCGGGGGGCCACACAGATACGCAGTATTTT
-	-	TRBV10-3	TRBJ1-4	CATTAATNEKLFF	TGTGCCACGACAGCTGCAACTAATGAAAAACTGTTTTTT
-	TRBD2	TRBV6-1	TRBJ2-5	CASSEGAGGHWETQYF	TGTGCCAGCAGTGAGGGAGCGGGGGGGCATTGGGAGACCCAGTACTTC
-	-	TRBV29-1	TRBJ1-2	CSGTDNYGYTF	TGCAGCGGTACAGATAACTATGGCTACACCTTC
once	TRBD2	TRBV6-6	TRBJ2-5	CASSYEASGGETQYF	TGTGCCAGCAGTTACGAGGCTAGCGGGGGAGAGACCCAGTACTTC
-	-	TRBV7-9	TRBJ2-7	CASSSLVISGSYEQYF	TGTGCCAGCAGCTCCCTAGTCATTTCGGGCTCCTACGAGCAGTACTTC
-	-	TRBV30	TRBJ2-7	CAWSVGGGRSHEQYF	TGTGCCTGGAGTGTGGGTGGGGGCCGAAGTCACGAGCAGTACTTC
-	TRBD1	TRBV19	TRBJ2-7	CASSILPGQAAYEQYF	TGTGCCAGTAGCATTCTTCCGGGACAGGCTGCATACGAGCAGTACTTC
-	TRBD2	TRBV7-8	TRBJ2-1	CASSLVSGGTYNEQFF	TGTGCCAGCAGCTTAGTGTCGGGGGGGACCTACAATGAGCAGTTCTTC
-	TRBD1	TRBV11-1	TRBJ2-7	CASSHWDRVDEQYF	TGTGCCAGCAGCCACTGGGACAGGGTCGACGAGCAGTACTTC
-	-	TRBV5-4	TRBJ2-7	CASSSNTYEQYF	TGTGCCAGCAGCTCCAACACCTACGAGCAGTACTTC
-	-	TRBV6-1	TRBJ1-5	CASSEGKRNKGNQPQHF	TGTGCCAGCAGTGAAGGTAAAAGGAACAAGGGGAATCAGCCCCAGCATTTT
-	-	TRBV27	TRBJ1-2	CASRLQGSGGYTF	TGTGCCAGCAGACTACAGGGATCAGGTGGCTACACCTTC